A selection of T cell receptor beta chains follows, all from one sample in a study of cytomegalovirus exposure and HLA in healthy donors. The repertoire was sequenced with immunoSEQ multiplex PCR; TCRdb's copy has only in-frame clones and lacks some. The repertoire includes roughly 160,000 clones, roughly 83% of them detected once, and more than 0.35% sits in the top ten. The sample consisted of PBMCs. These receptors all stem from a boy aged 2 to 9 in good health and CMV-seronegative. Both conserved end residues are part of each CDR3. The D gene is left open where the match is weak. Where a row states a size, it is once, few, many or the class of an expanded clone; other rows omit it.

j_gene | len | v_gene | abundance | d_gene | CDR3aa | CDR3nt
TRBJ1-2 | 16 | TRBV27 | NA | NA | CASSLAPGAGSYGYTF | TGTGCCAGCAGTTTAGCCCCAGGGGCGGGTAGCTATGGCTACACCTTC
TRBJ2-5 | 13 | TRBV6-1 | NA | NA | CASNRLGQETQYF | TGTGCCAGCAACCGGCTAGGCCAAGAGACCCAGTACTTC
TRBJ2-3 | 20 | TRBV5-1 | NA | TRBD2 | CASGLDPIAGGTLSTDTQYF | TGCGCCAGCGGGTTGGATCCCATAGCGGGAGGCACCCTTAGCACAGATACGCAGTATTTT
TRBJ2-7 | 17 | TRBV18 | NA | TRBD2 | CASSPRTRLAGKYEQYF | TGTGCCAGCTCACCGCGAACTAGACTAGCGGGAAAATACGAGCAGTACTTC
TRBJ2-7 | 13 | TRBV7-2 | few | NA | CASSLVLTYEQYF | TGTGCCAGCAGCTTAGTACTGACCTACGAGCAGTACTTC
TRBJ2-3 | 15 | TRBV28 | NA | TRBD2 | CASSFGLAGVDTQYF | TGTGCCAGCAGTTTCGGGCTAGCGGGAGTTGATACGCAGTATTTT
TRBJ2-1 | 16 | TRBV10-3 | once | NA | CAISESGSTGRNEQFF | TGTGCCATCAGTGAGTCAGGTTCGACAGGGAGGAATGAGCAGTTCTTC
TRBJ1-3 | 13 | TRBV18 | few | NA | CASSPDSQNTIYF | TGTGCCAGCTCACCGGACAGCCAGAACACCATATATTTT
TRBJ1-5 | 13 | TRBV5-1 | NA | NA | CASSLDNNQPQHF | TGCGCCAGCAGCTTGGACAACAATCAGCCCCAGCATTTT
TRBJ2-7 | 14 | TRBV6-1 | once | TRBD1 | CASRQTGDPYEQYF | TGTGCCAGCAGGCAGACAGGGGACCCCTACGAGCAGTACTTC
TRBJ1-1 | 13 | TRBV19 | NA | NA | CASSNRQNTEAFF | TGTGCCAGTAGTAACAGACAGAACACTGAAGCTTTCTTT
TRBJ1-1 | 16 | TRBV13 | NA | NA | CASSFRVRGGNTEAFF | TGTGCCAGCAGCTTCAGGGTGAGGGGGGGTAACACTGAAGCTTTCTTT
TRBJ1-2 | 13 | TRBV19 | NA | TRBD1 | CASIRTGAEGYTF | TGTGCCAGTATCCGGACAGGGGCTGAGGGCTACACCTTC
TRBJ2-7 | 16 | TRBV18 | NA | NA | CASSPGQQKNSYEQYF | TGTGCCAGCTCCCCGGGACAACAAAAAAACTCCTACGAGCAGTACTTC
TRBJ2-7 | 14 | TRBV6-1 | once | TRBD2 | CASRVTSGFYEQYF | TGTGCCAGCAGGGTGACTAGCGGGTTCTACGAGCAGTACTTC
TRBJ2-3 | 17 | TRBV28 | NA | TRBD2 | CASSFSVAGDGGDTQYF | TGTGCCAGCAGTTTTAGCGTAGCGGGAGATGGAGGAGATACGCAGTATTTT
TRBJ2-1 | 11 | TRBV7-6 | NA | TRBD2 | CASGSAGEQFF | TGTGCCAGCGGATCAGCGGGGGAGCAGTTCTTC
TRBJ2-7 | 15 | TRBV25-1 | NA | TRBD2 | CASPPPTGGKYEQYF | TGTGCCAGTCCCCCTCCTACGGGAGGGAAGTACGAGCAGTACTTC
TRBJ2-7 | 14 | TRBV28 | NA | NA | CASSLVIRAYEQYF | TGTGCCAGCAGCCTTGTAATTAGAGCCTACGAGCAGTACTTC
TRBJ2-7 | 16 | TRBV27 | NA | TRBD1 | CASSSTLRDRGGEQYF | TGTGCCAGCAGTTCGACCCTCCGGGACAGGGGCGGCGAGCAGTACTTC
TRBJ1-4 | 15 | TRBV6-1 | NA | NA | CASSPWDLLTEKLFF | TGTGCCAGCAGTCCATGGGACTTACTCACCGAAAAACTGTTTTTT
TRBJ2-5 | 16 | TRBV7-9 | NA | TRBD2 | CASSSQTTSGKETQYF | TGTGCCAGCAGCTCACAGACGACTAGCGGGAAAGAGACCCAGTACTTC